These T cell receptor beta chains were read from a single sample in a study of OX40 agonist ivuxolimab in advanced cancers. TCRdb keeps only in-frame clones here, not all; method: immunoSEQ multiplex PCR. The sample carries 50,000 to 65,000 clones, roughly 83% recorded once. Sample: CD4+ or CD8+ T cells sorted from blood, taken in a trial of the OX40 agonist ivuxolimab. The source of these receptors is an adult with an advanced solid tumor such as melanoma, head and neck, liver or kidney cancer. Both conserved end residues are part of each CDR3. Each record gives: clone size, V gene, J gene, D gene, CDR3 DNA, CDR3 protein. The D gene is left open where the match is weak. Clone size appears in some rows only: once, few, many, or a class for an expanded clone.

>once|TRBV4-1|TRBJ2-3|NA
TGCGCCAGCAGCCAAGACCAACCGGGGGCGGGGTATACGCAGTATTTT
CASSQDQPGAGYTQYF
>NA|TRBV4-1|TRBJ2-5|NA
TGCGCCAGCAGCCAAGGGGGGGGGAGGCAGGGGGAGACCCAGTACTTC
CASSQGGGRQGETQYF
>once|TRBV27|TRBJ1-2|NA
TGTGCCAGCAGTTTATCCCCAGGCGGTGGCTACACCTTC
CASSLSPGGGYTF
>NA|TRBV7-2|TRBJ1-2|TRBD1
TGTGCCAGCAGCTCCGGACAGGGGGCAGCCTATGGCTACACCTTC
CASSSGQGAAYGYTF
>NA|TRBV4-1|TRBJ1-4|NA
TGCGCCAGCAGCCAAGATACGGGGCCTGGCGAAAAACTGTTTTTT
CASSQDTGPGEKLFF
>NA|TRBV5-5|TRBJ1-2|NA
TGTGCCAGCAGCTTTTTTACAGATGGTGGCTACACCTTC
CASSFFTDGGYTF
>NA|TRBV11-2|TRBJ1-6|TRBD1
TGTGCCAGCAGGCCGTTCGCAGGGGGAAATTCACCCCTCCACTTT
CASRPFAGGNSPLHF
>NA|TRBV5-5|TRBJ2-1|TRBD2
TGTGCCAGCAGCTTGGGGGTGACTAGCGGCGATGAGCAGTTCTTC
CASSLGVTSGDEQFF
>NA|TRBV19|TRBJ2-1|TRBD2
TGTGCCAGTAGTATAGTTGCTAGCGGGTCCTACAATGAGCAGTTCTTC
CASSIVASGSYNEQFF
>NA|TRBV19|TRBJ1-1|NA
TGTGCCAGTAGTATGCCCGTTTATGGGAGGAGCACTGAAGCTTTCTTT
CASSMPVYGRSTEAFF
>NA|TRBV28|TRBJ2-1|TRBD1
TGTGCCAGCAACCTCATTACAGGGGATGAGCAGTTCTTC
CASNLITGDEQFF
>once|TRBV7-2|TRBJ2-1|TRBD2
TGTGCCAGCAGCTTAAGTCAGCGGGGGGGCTACAATGAGCAGTTCTTC
CASSLSQRGGYNEQFF
>NA|TRBV7-2|TRBJ1-2|NA
TGTGCCAGCAGCTTGGGGATGTGGGAGGGGTCTAACTATGGCTACACCTTC
CASSLGMWEGSNYGYTF
>NA|TRBV10-2|TRBJ1-2|TRBD1
TGCGCCAGCACCAGAGAACAGGGGCATGGCTACACCTTC
CASTREQGHGYTF